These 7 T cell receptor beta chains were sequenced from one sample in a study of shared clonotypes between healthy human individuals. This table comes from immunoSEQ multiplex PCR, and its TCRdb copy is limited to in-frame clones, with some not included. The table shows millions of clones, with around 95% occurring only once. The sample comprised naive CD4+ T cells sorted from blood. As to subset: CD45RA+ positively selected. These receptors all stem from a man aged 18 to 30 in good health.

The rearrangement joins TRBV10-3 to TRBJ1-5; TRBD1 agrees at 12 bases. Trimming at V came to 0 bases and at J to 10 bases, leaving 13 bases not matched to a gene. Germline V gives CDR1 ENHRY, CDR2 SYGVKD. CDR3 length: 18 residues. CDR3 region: CAISESPNPGTGGEPQHF. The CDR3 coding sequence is TGTGCCATCAGTGAGTCCCCTAACCCAGGGACAGGGGGCGAACCCCAGCATTTT.

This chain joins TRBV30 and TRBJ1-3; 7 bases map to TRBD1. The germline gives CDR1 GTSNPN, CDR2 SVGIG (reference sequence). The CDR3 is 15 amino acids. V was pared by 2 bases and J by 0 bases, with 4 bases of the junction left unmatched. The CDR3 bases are TGTGCCTGGAGTACAGGGGCCCCCTCTGGAAACACCATATATTTT. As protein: CAWSTGAPSGNTIYF.

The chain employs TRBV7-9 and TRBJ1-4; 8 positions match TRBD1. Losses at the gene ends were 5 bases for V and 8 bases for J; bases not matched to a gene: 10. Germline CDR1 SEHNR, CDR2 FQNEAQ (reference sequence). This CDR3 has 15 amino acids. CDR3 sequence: CASSARTGSSEKLFF. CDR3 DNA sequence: TGTGCCAGCAGCGCCCGGACAGGGAGTAGCGAAAAACTGTTTTTT.

CDR3 nucleotides: TGTGCCCTGTCAGGGGCGACAGGGAATTCACCCCTCCACTTT. The encoded protein is CALSGATGNSPLHF. The gene calls are TRBV30 and TRBJ1-6; 7 nucleotides agree with TRBD1. Germline V CDR1 and CDR2: GTSNPN, SVGIG (reference sequence). V lost 8 bases and J lost 7; bases outside the gene matches: 11. The CDR3 has 14 amino acids.

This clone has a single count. In nucleotides, the CDR3 is TGTGCCTGGAGTGTATCCAGGGCCAATTCACCCCTCCACTTT. This codes for CAWSVSRANSPLHF. The chain recombines TRBV30 with TRBJ1-6; perhaps TRBD1 as D (5 bases). Germline loops: CDR1 GTSNPN, CDR2 SVGIG (reference sequence). V lost 0 bases to trimming and J lost 7 bases, with 10 bases between them. The length of the CDR3 is 14 residues.

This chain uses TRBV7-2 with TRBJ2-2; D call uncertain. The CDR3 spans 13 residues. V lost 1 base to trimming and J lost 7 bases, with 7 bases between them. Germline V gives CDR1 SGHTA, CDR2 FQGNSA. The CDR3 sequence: CASSLEARGELFF. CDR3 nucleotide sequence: TGTGCCAGCAGCTTAGAGGCGCGCGGGGAGCTGTTTTTT.

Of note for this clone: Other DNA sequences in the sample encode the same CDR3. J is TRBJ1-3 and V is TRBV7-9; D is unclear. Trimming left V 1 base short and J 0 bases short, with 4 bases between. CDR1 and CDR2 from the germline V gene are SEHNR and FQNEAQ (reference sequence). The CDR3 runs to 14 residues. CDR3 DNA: TGTGCCAGCAGCTTAGGGGACTCTGGAAACACCATATATTTT. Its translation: CASSLGDSGNTIYF.